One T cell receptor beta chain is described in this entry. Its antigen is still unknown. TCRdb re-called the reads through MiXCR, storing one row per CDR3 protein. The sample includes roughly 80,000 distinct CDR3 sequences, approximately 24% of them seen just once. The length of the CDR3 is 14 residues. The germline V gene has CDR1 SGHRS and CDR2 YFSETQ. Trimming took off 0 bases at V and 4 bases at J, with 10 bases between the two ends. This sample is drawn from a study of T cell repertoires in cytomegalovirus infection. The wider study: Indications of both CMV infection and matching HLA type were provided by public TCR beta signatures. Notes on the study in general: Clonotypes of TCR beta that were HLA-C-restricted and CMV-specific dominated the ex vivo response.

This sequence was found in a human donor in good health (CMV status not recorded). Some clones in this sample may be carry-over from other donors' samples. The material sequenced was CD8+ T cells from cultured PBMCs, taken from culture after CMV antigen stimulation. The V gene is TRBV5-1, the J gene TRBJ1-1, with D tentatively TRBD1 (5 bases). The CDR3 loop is CASSLDRGRTEAFF. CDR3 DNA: TGCGCCAGCAGCTTGGATAGGGGTCGCACTGAAGCTTTCTTT.